This T cell receptor (beta chain) was sequenced for a study of T cells in tumors after PD-1 blockade. Study information: During anti-PD-1 treatment, some patients continued daily vismodegib 150 mg.

Germline lookup yields CDR1 KGHSH and CDR2 LQKENI. Trimming took off 6 bases at V and 1 base at J, with 25 bases between the two ends. The CDR3 is 18 amino acids. TCRdb's table, derived via immunoSEQ multiplex PCR, lists solely in-frame clones and lacks some. The sample contains roughly 60,000 clones, around three quarters of which appear only once. This TCR derives from a human donor with basal cell carcinoma. The sample consisted of PBMCs, taken before anti-PD-1 treatment. The chain recombines TRBV18 with TRBJ2-7; D ambiguous. The CDR3 spells CASSRARASSTSSYEQYF. The CDR3 nucleotides read TGTGCCAGCTCTCGAGCCCGGGCCTCCTCAACCTCATCCTACGAGCAGTACTTC.